This T cell receptor (beta chain) stems from a study of memory CD4+ T cells and cytomegalovirus serostatus. Single viable CD3+CD4+CD8-CD45RO+ cells were sorted as the memory CD4+ T cells. TCRdb's copy holds only in-frame clones and misses some; the assay was immunoSEQ multiplex PCR. The sample carries about 57,000 clones, roughly four fifths recorded once. This CDR3 is built from 12 residues. J was trimmed by 4 bases and V by 8 bases; bases with no gene match: 5. The germline gives CDR1 MNHEY, CDR2 SVGAGI. Sequencing used memory CD4+ T cells from blood. The sequence came from an adult in good health and CMV-seronegative. The chain combines TRBV6-5 with TRBJ2-7; 7 positions agree with TRBD1. The CDR3 coding sequence is TGTGCCAGCGGGGACAGCTTTTACGAGCAGTACTTC. It specifies CASGDSFYEQYF.